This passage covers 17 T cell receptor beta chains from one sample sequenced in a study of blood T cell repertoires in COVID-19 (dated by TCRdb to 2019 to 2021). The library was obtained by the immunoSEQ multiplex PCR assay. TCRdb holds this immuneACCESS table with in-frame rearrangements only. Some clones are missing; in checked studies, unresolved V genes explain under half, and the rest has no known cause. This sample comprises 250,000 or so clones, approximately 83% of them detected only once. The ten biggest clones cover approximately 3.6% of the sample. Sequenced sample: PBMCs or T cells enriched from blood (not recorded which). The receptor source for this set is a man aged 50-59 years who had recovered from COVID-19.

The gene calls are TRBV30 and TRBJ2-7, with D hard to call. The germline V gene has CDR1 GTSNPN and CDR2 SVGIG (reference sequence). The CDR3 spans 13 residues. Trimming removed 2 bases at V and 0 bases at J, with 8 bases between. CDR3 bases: TGTGCCTGGAGTACCCTGAGCTCCTACGAGCAGTACTTC. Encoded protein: CAWSTLSSYEQYF.

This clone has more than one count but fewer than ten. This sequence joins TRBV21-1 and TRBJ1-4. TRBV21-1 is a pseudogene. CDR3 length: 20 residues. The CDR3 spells CASSDGKQGRGVGTEEKLFF. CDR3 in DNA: TGTGCCAGCAGTGACGGAAAACAGGGACGGGGGGTTGGGACGGAGGAAAAACTGTTTTTT.

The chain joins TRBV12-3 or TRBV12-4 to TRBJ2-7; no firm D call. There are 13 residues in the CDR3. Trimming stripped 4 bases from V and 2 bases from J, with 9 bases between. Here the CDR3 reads CASSYHTTYEQYF. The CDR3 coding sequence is TGTGCCAGCAGTTATCACACAACCTACGAGCAGTACTTC.

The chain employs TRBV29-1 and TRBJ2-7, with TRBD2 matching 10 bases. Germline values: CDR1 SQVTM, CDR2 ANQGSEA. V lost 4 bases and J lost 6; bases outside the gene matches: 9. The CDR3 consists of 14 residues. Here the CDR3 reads CSVVGTSAPGEQYF. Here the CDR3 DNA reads TGCAGCGTTGTTGGGACTAGCGCACCAGGCGAGCAGTACTTC.

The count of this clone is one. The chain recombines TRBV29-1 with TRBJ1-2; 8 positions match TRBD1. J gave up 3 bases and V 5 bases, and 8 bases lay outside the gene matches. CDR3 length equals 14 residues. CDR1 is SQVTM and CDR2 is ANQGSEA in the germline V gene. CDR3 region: CSVWTGRRDYGYTF. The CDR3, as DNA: TGCAGCGTTTGGACAGGGCGTAGGGACTATGGCTACACCTTC.

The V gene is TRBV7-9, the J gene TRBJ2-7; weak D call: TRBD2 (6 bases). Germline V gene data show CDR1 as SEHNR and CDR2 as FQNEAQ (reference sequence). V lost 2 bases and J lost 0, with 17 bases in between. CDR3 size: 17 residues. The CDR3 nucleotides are TGTGCCAGCAGCTTAACCCGAGGGACTTCTAGCTCCTACGAGCAGTACTTC. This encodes CASSLTRGTSSSYEQYF.

The chain's CDR3 is CASSIDVTESSYEQYF. The CDR3 DNA reads as TGTGCCAGTAGTATAGATGTGACAGAAAGCTCCTACGAGCAGTACTTC. This sequence joins TRBV19 and TRBJ2-7; TRBD1 might be the D (5 bases). The ends were cut back, 0 bases at V and 0 bases at J, with 12 bases in the middle. Germline-derived CDR1 and CDR2 are LNHDA and SQIVND (reference sequence). The CDR3 length is 16 residues.

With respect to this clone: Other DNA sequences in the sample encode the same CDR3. This chain's CDR3 is CASSLEAGLNGYTF. The CDR3 DNA reads as TGTGCCAGCAGCTTAGAAGCAGGGCTCAACGGCTACACCTTC. V is TRBV7-9 and J is TRBJ1-2; tentatively, D is TRBD1 (5 bases). V lost 1 base and J lost 8, with 14 bases in between. Germline values: CDR1 SEHNR, CDR2 FQNEAQ (reference sequence). There are 14 residues in the CDR3.

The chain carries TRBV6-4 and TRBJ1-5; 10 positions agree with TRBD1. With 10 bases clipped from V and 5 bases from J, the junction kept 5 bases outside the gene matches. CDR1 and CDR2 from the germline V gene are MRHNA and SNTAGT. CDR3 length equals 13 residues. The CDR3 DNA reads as TGTGCCATCGCCGGGACAGGGGATCAGCCCCAGCATTTT. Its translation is CAIAGTGDQPQHF.

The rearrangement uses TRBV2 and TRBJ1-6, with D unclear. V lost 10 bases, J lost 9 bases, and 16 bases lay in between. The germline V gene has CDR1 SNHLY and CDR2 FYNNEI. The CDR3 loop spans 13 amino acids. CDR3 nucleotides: TGTGCCAACCTTAGGGAGGGCACTTCACCCCTCCACTTT. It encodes CANLREGTSPLHF.

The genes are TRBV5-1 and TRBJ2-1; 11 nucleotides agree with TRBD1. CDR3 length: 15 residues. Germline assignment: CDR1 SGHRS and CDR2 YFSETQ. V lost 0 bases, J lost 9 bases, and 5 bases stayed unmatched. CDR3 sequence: CASSLDWGQGGEQFF. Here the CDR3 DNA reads TGCGCCAGCAGCTTGGATTGGGGACAGGGGGGTGAGCAGTTCTTC.

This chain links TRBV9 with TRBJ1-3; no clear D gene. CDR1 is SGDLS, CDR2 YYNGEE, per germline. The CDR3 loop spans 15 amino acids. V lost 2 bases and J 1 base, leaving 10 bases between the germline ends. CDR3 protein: CASSVPIESGNTIYF. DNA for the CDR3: TGTGCCAGCAGCGTTCCCATAGAATCTGGAAACACCATATATTTT.

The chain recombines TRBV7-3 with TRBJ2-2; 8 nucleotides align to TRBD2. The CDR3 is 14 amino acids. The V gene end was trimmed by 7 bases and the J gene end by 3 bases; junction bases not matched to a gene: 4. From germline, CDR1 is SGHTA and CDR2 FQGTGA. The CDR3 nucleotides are TGTGCCAGCAAACCCGGGGGGGACACCGGGGAGCTGTTTTTT. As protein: CASKPGGDTGELFF.

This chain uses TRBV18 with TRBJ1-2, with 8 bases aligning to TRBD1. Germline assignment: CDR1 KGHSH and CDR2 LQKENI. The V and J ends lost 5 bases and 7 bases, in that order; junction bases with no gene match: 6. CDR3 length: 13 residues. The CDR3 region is CASSSGTGGGYTF. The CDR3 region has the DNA TGTGCCAGCTCATCCGGGACAGGTGGTGGCTACACCTTC. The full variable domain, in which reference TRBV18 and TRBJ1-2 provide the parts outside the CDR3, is NAGVMQNPRHLVRRRGQEARLRCSPMKGHSHVYWYRQLPEEGLKFMVYLQKENIIDESGMPKERFSAEFPKEGPSILRIQQVVRGDSAAYFCASSSGTGGGYTFGSGTRLTVV.

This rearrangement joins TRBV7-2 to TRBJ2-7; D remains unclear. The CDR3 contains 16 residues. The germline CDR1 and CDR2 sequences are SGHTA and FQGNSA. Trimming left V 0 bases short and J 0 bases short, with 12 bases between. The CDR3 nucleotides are TGTGCCAGCAGCTTAGCGCAAGGCGGAAGCTCCTACGAGCAGTACTTC. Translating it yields CASSLAQGGSSYEQYF.

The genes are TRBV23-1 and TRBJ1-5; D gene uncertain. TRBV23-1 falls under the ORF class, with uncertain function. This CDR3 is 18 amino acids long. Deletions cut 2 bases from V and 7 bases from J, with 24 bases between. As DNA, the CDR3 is TGCGCCAGCAGTCAACCGGGTCGTCGGCAGTCTCCGGGGCAGCCCCAGCATTTT. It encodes CASSQPGRRQSPGQPQHF.

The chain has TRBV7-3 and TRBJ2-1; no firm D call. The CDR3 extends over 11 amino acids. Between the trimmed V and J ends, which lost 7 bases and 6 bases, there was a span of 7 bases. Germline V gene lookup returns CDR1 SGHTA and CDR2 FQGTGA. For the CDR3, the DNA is TGTGCCAGCACTGCGCTCAATGAGCAGTTCTTC. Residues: CASTALNEQFF.